This entry describes one T cell receptor (beta chain). This entry comes from a study of patients and donors after allogeneic stem cell transplantation. From the RT-PCR reads, TCRdb called clonotypes with MiXCR, one entry per CDR3 protein. The sample records some 150,000 distinct CDR3 sequences, over 35% being singletons. CDR3 length equals 14 residues. V dropped 0 bases and J dropped 5 bases, with 10 bases sitting between them. The germline gives CDR1 SGHVS, CDR2 FNYEAQ. The sequenced sample consisted of blood, either unsorted or a sorted T cell fraction (not recorded which). The sequence came from a human donor who was either an allogeneic HSCT recipient or a stem cell or donor lymphocyte infusion donor (not recorded which). It is not recorded whose cells these are; they may come from a transplant donor. J is TRBJ2-5 and V is TRBV7-6; D ambiguous. The CDR3 region is CASSLALRFETQYF. CDR3 DNA sequence: TGTGCCAGCAGCTTAGCGCTCAGGTTTGAGACCCAGTACTTC.